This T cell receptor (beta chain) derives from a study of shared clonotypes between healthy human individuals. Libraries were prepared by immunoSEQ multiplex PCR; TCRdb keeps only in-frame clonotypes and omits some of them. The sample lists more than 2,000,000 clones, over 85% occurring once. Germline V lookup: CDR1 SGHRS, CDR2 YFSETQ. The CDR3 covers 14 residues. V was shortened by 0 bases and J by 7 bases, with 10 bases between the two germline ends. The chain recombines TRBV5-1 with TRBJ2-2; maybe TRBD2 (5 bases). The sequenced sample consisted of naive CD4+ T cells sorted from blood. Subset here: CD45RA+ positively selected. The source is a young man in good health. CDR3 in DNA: TGCGCCAGCAGCTTGGCCCCGGGGATCGGGGAGCTGTTTTTT. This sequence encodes CASSLAPGIGELFF. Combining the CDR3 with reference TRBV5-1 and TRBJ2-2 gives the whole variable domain KAGVTQTPRYLIKTRGQQVTLSCSPISGHRSVSWYQQTPGQGLQFLFEYFSETQRNKGNFPGRFSGRQFSNSRSEMNVSTLELGDSALYLCASSLAPGIGELFFGEGSRLTVL.